The 3 T cell receptor beta chains listed next were all sequenced from one sample in a study of T cells after yellow fever vaccination. TCRdb re-called the 5' RACE reads through MiXCR, storing one row per CDR3 protein. The repertoire holds nearly 300,000 distinct CDR3 sequences, with around 8.6% as singletons. The input for sequencing was CD4+ T cells sorted from PBMCs, taken 5 days after the yellow fever booster vaccination. All receptors derive from a man aged 18-30 years who received the YFV17D yellow fever vaccine.

The chain recombines TRBV14 with TRBJ1-1; D is ambiguous. CDR3 length: 13 amino acids. Trimming shortened V by 0 bases and J by 5 bases, and 7 bases separated the two germline ends. CDR1 and CDR2 (germline): SGHDN, FVKESK. CDR3 nucleotide sequence: TGTGCCAGCAGCCAAGAACCCAGGACTGAAGCTTTCTTT. Amino acid sequence: CASSQEPRTEAFF.

The count of this clonotype is one. V usage is TRBV5-1 and J usage is TRBJ1-5; no firm D call. Between the trimmed V and J ends, which lost 4 bases and 3 bases, there was a span of 14 bases. Germline V gene data show CDR1 as SGHRS and CDR2 as YFSETQ. The CDR3 covers 15 residues. The CDR3 coding sequence is TGCGCCAGCAGCCCCACCGGGGTATCCAATCAGCCCCAGCATTTT. Translating gives CASSPTGVSNQPQHF.

This chain joins TRBV4-1 and TRBJ2-5, with 7 bases aligning to TRBD2. J gave up 1 base and V 3 bases, and 2 bases lay outside the gene matches. This CDR3 is 14 amino acids long. Germline V gene data show CDR1 as MGHRA and CDR2 as YSYEKL. This CDR3 reads CASSHLAVQETQYF. CDR3 coding DNA: TGCGCCAGCAGCCACCTAGCGGTCCAAGAGACCCAGTACTTC.